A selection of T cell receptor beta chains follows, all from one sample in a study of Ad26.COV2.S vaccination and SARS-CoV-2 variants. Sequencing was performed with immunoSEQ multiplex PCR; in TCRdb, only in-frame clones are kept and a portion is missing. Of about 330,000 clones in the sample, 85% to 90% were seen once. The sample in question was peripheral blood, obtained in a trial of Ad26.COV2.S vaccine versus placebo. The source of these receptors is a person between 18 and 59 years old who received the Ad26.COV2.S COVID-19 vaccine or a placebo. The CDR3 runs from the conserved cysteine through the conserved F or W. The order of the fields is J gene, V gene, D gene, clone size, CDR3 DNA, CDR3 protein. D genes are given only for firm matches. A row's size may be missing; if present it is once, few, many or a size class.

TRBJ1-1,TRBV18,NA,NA,TGTGCCAGCTCCCCAAGAGGATGGCCGAACACTGAAGCTTTCTTT,CASSPRGWPNTEAFF
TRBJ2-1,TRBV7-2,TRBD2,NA,TGTGCCAGCAGCTTAGTTAGCGGGGCCGGGGGGGAGCAGTTCTTC,CASSLVSGAGGEQFF
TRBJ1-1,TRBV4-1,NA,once,TGCGCCAGCAGCCAAGGGCAGGGAGACACTGAAGCTTTCTTT,CASSQGQGDTEAFF
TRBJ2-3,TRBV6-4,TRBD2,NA,TGTGCCAGCAGTGCCCTAGCGGGAGGGCCCTCTGATACGCAGTATTTT,CASSALAGGPSDTQYF
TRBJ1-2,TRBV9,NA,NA,TGTGCCAGCAGCGTAGGAGGGTCTGACTATGGCTACACCTTC,CASSVGGSDYGYTF
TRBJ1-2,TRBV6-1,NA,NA,TGTGCCAGCAGTGAAATGACCAGACAGTTCAATAACTATGGCTACACCTTC,CASSEMTRQFNNYGYTF
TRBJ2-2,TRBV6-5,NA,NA,TGTGCCAGCAAAATAGGGCCCAACACCGGGGAGCTGTTTTTT,CASKIGPNTGELFF
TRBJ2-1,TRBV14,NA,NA,TGTGCCAGCAGCTCTGACAGGTTTGGTGAGCAGTTCTTC,CASSSDRFGEQFF
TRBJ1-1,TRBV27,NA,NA,TGTGCCAGCAGTTCGCCTGTCAGGGGTGAAGCTTTCTTT,CASSSPVRGEAFF
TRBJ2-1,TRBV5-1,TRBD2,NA,TGCGCCAGCAGCCCCAACACACGACTAGCGGGATACAATGAGCAGTTCTTC,CASSPNTRLAGYNEQFF
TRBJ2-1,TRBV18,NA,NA,TGTGCCAGCTCACCACCAAGTAGAAACAATGAGCAGTTCTTC,CASSPPSRNNEQFF
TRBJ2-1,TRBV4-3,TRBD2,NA,TGCGCCAGCAGCCAAATCGGCGGACTAGCCGTCCGGCAGTTCTTC,CASSQIGGLAVRQFF
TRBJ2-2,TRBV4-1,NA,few,TGCGCCAGCAGCCAAGACTCGGGGCCCGGGGAGCTGTTTTTT,CASSQDSGPGELFF